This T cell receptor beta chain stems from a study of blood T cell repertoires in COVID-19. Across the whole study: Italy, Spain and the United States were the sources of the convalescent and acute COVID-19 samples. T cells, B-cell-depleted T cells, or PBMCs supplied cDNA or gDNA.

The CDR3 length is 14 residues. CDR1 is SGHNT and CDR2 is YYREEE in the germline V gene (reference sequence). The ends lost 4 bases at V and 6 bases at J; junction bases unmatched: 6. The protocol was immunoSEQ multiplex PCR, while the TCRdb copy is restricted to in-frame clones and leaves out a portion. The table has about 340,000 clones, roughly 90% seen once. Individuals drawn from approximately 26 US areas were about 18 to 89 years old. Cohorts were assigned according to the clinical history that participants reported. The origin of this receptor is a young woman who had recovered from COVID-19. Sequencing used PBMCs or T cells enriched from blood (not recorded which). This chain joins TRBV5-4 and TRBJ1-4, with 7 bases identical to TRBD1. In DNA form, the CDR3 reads TGTGCCAGCAGCAAAACAGGGGAGCATGAAAAACTGTTTTTT. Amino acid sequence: CASSKTGEHEKLFF.